This T cell receptor (beta chain) was sequenced during a study of OX40 agonist ivuxolimab in advanced cancers. Study-level results: Normalized T-cell clonal expansion was also low in some nonresponders. Averaged across samples, CD8+ T cells carried more expanded clones than CD4+ did.

The germline gives CDR1 SGHVS, CDR2 FNYEAQ. V lost 3 bases to trimming and J lost 6 bases, with 9 bases between them. This CDR3 spans 13 amino acids. Note on this clone: As yet, its antigen is unknown.

Sequenced by immunoSEQ multiplex PCR; TCRdb stores in-frame clones only, minus some. The data contain some 90,000 clones, roughly 86% of them singletons. The chain has TRBV7-6 and TRBJ1-5; maybe TRBD1 (5 bases). The source was CD4+ or CD8+ T cells sorted from blood, collected in a trial of the OX40 agonist ivuxolimab. The receptor comes from an adult with an advanced solid tumor such as melanoma, head and neck, liver or kidney cancer. The CDR3 loop is CASSLGEGQPQHF. In DNA form, the CDR3 reads TGTGCCAGCAGCTTGGGGGAGGGTCAGCCCCAGCATTTT.